This T cell receptor (beta chain) originates from a study of shared clonotypes between healthy human individuals. Whole-study results and caveats: Researchers found naive subsets generally carried larger estimated richness than memory subsets. The study drew on few donors, limiting represented genetic and exposure-history diversity.

As concerns this clone: Its target is unknown.

A deep-level run was used for the assay. Repertoires were generated with immunoSEQ multiplex PCR, while TCRdb's copy carries only in-frame clones and drops some. The sample carries roughly 2.2 million clones, 93% recorded once. V was shortened by 2 bases and J by 1 base, with 5 bases between the two germline ends. The CDR3 covers 13 residues. Germline CDR1 is SGHTA and CDR2 is FQGTGA. This receptor was identified in a man in his late teens or twenties in good health. Some clones in this sample may be carry-over from other donors' samples. This sequence joins TRBV7-3 and TRBJ2-5; D uncertain. The sample consisted of naive CD4+ T cells from PBMCs. Regarding subset: CD45RA+ positively selected. DNA of the CDR3: TGTGCCAGCAGCTTAGTTTCCCAAGAGACCCAGTACTTC. The encoded protein is CASSLVSQETQYF.